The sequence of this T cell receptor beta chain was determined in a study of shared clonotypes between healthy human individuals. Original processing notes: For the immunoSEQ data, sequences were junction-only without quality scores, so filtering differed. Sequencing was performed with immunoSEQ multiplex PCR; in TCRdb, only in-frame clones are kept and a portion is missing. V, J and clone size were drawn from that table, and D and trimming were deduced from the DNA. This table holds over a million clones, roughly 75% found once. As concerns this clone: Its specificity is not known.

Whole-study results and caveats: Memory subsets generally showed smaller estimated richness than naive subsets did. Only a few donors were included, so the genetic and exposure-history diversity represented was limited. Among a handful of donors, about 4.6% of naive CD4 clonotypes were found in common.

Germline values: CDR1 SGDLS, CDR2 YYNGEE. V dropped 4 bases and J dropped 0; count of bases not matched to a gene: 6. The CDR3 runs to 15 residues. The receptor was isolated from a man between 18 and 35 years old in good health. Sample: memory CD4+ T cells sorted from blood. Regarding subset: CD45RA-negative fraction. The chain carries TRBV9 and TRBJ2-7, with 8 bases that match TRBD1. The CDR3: CASSPGQGSSYEQYF. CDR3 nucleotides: TGTGCCAGCAGCCCCGGACAGGGAAGCTCCTACGAGCAGTACTTC.